The 6 T cell receptor beta chains below all came from one sample that was sequenced in a study of cytomegalovirus exposure and HLA in healthy donors. Primers included in the PCR were 60 Vbeta and 13 Jbeta primers. This table comes from immunoSEQ multiplex PCR, and its TCRdb copy is limited to in-frame clones, with some not included. Here the sample spans approximately 100,000 clones, around 75% being singletons. The material sequenced was PBMCs. All receptors come from a man in his forties in good health and CMV-seronegative.

V gene TRBV28 combines with J gene TRBJ2-6, with D possibly matching TRBD2 (5 bases). The CDR3 consists of 15 residues. Between the trimmed V and J ends, which lost 6 bases and 4 bases, there was a span of 13 bases. Germline CDR1 MDHEN, CDR2 SYDVKM. The CDR3 protein is CASSPSTGGANVLTF. For the CDR3, the DNA is TGTGCCAGCAGCCCCTCCACGGGGGGGGCCAACGTCCTGACTTTC.

This clone was seen only a few times. The chain carries TRBV10-1 and TRBJ1-4; the D is unclear. Germline V CDR1 and CDR2: WNHNN, SYGVQD (reference sequence). The CDR3 covers 15 residues. Trimming took off 0 bases at V and 8 bases at J, with 13 bases between the two ends. In nucleotides, the CDR3 is TGCGCCAGCAGTGAGTCGTGGGGAGAAGGAGAAAAACTGTTTTTT. Protein product: CASSESWGEGEKLFF.

In its sample, this clone was seen a few times. V gene TRBV4-2 combines with J gene TRBJ1-4; the D gene is possibly TRBD1 (6 bases). From germline, CDR1 is LGHNA and CDR2 YNFKEQ. The CDR3 is 15 amino acids. Trimming stripped 0 bases from V and 8 bases from J, with 13 bases between. The CDR3 sequence: CASSQDPGADEKLFF. The CDR3 nucleotides are TGTGCCAGCAGCCAAGATCCAGGGGCAGACGAAAAACTGTTTTTT.

The rearrangement links TRBV5-1 to TRBJ2-1; possibly TRBD1 for D (5 bases). Germline-derived CDR1 and CDR2 are SGHRS and YFSETQ. The V end lost 0 bases, the J end lost 8 bases, and 12 bases lay between the germline ends. The CDR3 loop spans 14 amino acids. CDR3 residues: CASSLGAGQYEQFF. The CDR3, as DNA: TGCGCCAGCAGCTTGGGTGCAGGGCAATATGAGCAGTTCTTC.

The sample holds a few counts of this clone. The rearrangement uses TRBV5-1 and TRBJ1-2; 9 bases match TRBD1. V shed 4 bases and J 6 bases; nucleotides not matched to a gene: 10. Germline V gene lookup returns CDR1 SGHRS and CDR2 YFSETQ. This CDR3 is built from 15 residues. CDR3 protein: CASSLTTGTGNGYTF. The CDR3 DNA follows: TGCGCCAGCAGCCTAACCACCGGGACAGGGAATGGCTACACCTTC.

The V and J genes are TRBV11-2 and TRBJ2-7; tentative D call: TRBD2 (8 bases). CDR1 and CDR2 from the germline V gene are SGHAT and FQNNGV. Trimming took 5 bases from V and 3 from J, leaving 20 bases between them. CDR3 length: 16 amino acids. CDR3 in amino acids: CASSRDSGGVLYEQYF. The CDR3 DNA follows: TGTGCCAGCAGCCGGGACAGCGGGGGCGTGCTCTACGAGCAGTACTTC.